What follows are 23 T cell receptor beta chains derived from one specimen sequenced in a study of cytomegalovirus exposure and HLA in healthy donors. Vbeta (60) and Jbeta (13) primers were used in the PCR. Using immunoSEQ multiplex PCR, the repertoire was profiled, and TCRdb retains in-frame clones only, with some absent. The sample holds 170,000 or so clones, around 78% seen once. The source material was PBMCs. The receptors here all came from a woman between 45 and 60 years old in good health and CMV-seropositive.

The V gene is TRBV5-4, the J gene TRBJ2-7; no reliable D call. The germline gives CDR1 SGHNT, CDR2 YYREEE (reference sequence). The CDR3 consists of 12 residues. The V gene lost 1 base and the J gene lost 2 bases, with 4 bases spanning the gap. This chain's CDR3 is CASSLYTYEQYF. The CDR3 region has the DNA TGTGCCAGCAGCTTGTATACCTACGAGCAGTACTTC.

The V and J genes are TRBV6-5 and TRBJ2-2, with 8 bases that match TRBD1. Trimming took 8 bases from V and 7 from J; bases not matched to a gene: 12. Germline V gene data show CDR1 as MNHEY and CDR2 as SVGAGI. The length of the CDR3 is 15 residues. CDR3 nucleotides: TGTGCCAGCGGGAGAAAGGGACAGGCGAGCGGGGAGCTGTTTTTT. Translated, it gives CASGRKGQASGELFF.

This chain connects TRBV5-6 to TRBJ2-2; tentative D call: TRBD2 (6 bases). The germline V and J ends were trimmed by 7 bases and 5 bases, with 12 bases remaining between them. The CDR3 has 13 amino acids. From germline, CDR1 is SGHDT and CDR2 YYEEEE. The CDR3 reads CASRIGRTGELFF. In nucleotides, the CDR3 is TGTGCCAGCCGCATTGGGAGGACCGGGGAGCTGTTTTTT.

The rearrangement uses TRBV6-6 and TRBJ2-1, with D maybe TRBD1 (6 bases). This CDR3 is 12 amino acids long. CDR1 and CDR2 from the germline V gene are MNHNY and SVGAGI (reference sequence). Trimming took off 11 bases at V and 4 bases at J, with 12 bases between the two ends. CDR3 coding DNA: TGTGCCGCCCGACAGGATTACAATGAGCAGTTCTTC. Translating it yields CAARQDYNEQFF.

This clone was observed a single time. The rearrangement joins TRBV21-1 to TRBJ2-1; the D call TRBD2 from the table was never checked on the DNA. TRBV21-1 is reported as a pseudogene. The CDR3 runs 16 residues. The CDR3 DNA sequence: TGTGCCAGCAGCAGGGAGAGGACCCGCTCCTACAATGAGCAGTTCTTC. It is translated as CASSRERTRSYNEQFF.

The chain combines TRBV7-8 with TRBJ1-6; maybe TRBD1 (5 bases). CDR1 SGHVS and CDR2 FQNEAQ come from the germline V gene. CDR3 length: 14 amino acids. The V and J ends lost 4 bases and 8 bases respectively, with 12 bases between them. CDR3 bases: TGTGCCAGCAGCTCTCAAGCCAGGGATTCACCCCTCCACTTT. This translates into CASSSQARDSPLHF.

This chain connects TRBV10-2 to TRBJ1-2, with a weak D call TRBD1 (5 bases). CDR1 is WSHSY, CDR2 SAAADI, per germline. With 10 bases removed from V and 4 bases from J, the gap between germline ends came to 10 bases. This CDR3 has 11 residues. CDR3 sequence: CAIGQGYGYTF. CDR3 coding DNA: TGCGCCATCGGGCAGGGCTATGGCTACACCTTC.

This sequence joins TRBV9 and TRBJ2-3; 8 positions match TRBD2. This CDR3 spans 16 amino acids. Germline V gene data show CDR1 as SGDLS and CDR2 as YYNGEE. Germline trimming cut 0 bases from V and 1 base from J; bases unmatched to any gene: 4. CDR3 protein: CASSVVAGGGTDTQYF. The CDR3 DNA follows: TGTGCCAGCAGCGTAGTGGCGGGGGGAGGCACAGATACGCAGTATTTT.

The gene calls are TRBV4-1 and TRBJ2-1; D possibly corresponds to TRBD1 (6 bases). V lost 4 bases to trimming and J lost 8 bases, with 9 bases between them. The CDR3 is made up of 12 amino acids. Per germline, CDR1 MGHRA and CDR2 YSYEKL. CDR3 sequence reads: CASSLTGYEQFF. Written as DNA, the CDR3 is TGCGCCAGCAGCCTAACAGGGTATGAGCAGTTCTTC.

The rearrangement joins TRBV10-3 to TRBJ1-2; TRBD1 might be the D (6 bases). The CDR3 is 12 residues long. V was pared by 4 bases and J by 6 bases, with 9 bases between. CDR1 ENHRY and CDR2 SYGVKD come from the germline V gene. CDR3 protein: CAISVAGDGYTF. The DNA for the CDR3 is TGTGCCATCAGTGTGGCAGGGGATGGCTACACCTTC.

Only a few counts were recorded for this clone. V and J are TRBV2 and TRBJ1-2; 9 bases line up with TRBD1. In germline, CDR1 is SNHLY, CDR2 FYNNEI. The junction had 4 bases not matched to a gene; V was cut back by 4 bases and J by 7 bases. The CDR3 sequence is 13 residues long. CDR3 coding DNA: TGTGCCAGCAGTGGGGGACAGGGAATTGGCTACACCTTC. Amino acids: CASSGGQGIGYTF.

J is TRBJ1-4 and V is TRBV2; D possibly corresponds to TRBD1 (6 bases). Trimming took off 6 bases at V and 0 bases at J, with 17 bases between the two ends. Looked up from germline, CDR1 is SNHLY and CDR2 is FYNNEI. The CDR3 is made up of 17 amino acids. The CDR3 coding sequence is TGTGCCAGCAGGGCACAGGGTCGGTCAACAACTAATGAAAAACTGTTTTTT. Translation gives CASRAQGRSTTNEKLFF.

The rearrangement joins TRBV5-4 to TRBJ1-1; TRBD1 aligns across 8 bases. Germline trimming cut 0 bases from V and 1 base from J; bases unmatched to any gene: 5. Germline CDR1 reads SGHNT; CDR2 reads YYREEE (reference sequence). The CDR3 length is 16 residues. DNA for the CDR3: TGTGCCAGCAGCTTGGACAGGGGGAACCCGAACACTGAAGCTTTCTTT. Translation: CASSLDRGNPNTEAFF.

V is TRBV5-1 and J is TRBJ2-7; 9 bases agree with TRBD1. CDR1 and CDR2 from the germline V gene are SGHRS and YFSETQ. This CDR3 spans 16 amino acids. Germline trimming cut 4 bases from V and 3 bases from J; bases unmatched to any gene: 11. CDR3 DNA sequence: TGCGCCAGCAGCCCGCAAGGCCCGACAGGGGGCTACGAGCAGTACTTC. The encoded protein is CASSPQGPTGGYEQYF.

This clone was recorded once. In DNA form, the CDR3 reads TGTGCCAGCAGTGACGTGGACAGGAACACTGAAGCTTTCTTT. Its translation: CASSDVDRNTEAFF. This chain connects TRBV6-6 to TRBJ1-1, with TRBD1 as a possible D gene (6 bases). V gave up 5 bases and J gave up 1 base, with 11 bases separating them. Germline CDR1 and CDR2: MNHNY and SVGAGI (reference sequence). This CDR3 is built from 14 residues.

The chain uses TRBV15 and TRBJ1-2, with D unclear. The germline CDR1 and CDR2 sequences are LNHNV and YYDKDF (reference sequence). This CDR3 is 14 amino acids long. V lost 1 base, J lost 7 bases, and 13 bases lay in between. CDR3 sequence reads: CATSRGGGSRGYTF. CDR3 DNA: TGTGCCACCAGCAGAGGAGGAGGGTCTCGTGGCTACACCTTC.

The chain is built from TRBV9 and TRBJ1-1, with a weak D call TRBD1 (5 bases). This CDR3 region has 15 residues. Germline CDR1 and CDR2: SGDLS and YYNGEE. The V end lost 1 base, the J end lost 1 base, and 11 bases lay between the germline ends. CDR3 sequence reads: CASSVKGQGNTEAFF. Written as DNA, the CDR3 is TGTGCCAGCAGCGTAAAAGGGCAGGGGAACACTGAAGCTTTCTTT.

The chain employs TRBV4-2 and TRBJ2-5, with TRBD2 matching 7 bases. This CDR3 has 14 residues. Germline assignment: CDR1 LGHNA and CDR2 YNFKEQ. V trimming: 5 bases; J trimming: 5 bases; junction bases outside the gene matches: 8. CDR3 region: CASSWAGVEETQYF. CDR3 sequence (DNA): TGTGCCAGCAGCTGGGCGGGGGTGGAGGAGACCCAGTACTTC.

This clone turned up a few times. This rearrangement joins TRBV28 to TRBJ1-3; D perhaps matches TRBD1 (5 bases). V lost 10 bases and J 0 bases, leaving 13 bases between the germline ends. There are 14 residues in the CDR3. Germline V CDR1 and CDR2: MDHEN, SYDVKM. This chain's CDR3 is CATRDGSSGNTIYF. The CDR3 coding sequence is TGTGCCACCAGGGACGGGAGCTCTGGAAACACCATATATTTT.

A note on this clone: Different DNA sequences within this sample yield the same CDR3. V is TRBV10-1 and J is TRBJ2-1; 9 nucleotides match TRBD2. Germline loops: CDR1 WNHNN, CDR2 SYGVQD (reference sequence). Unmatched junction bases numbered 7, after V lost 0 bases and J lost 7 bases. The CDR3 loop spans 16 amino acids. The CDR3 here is CASSESRASGVNEQFF. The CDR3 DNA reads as TGCGCCAGCAGTGAGTCGAGAGCTAGCGGGGTTAATGAGCAGTTCTTC.

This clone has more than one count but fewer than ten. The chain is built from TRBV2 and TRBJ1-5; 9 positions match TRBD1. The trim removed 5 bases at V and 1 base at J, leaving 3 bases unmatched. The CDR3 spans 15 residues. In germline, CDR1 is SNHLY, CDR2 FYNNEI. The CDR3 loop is CASSWTGVSNQPQHF. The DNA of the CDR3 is TGTGCCAGCAGTTGGACAGGGGTAAGCAATCAGCCCCAGCATTTT.

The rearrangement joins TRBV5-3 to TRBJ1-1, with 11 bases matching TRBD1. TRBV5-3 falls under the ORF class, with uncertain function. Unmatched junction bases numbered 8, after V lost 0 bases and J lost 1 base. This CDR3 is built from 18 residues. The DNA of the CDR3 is TGTGCCAGAAGCTTGGTTCAGGGACAGGGGGAACCGAACACTGAAGCTTTCTTT. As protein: CARSLVQGQGEPNTEAFF.

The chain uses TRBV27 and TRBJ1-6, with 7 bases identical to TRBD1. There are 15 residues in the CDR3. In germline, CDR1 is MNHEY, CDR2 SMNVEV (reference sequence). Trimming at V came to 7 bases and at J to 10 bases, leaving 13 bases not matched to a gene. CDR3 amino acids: CASKKRQGERSPLHF. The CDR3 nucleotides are TGTGCCAGCAAAAAAAGACAGGGTGAGAGGTCACCCCTCCACTTT.